Below are 21 T cell receptor beta chains sequenced from a single sample in a study of breast tumors, draining lymph nodes, adjacent tissues. The lymph nodes were axillary draining lymph nodes from breast cancer patients. TCRdb re-derived calls from the multiplex PCR reads in MiXCR, one entry per CDR3 protein. The table lists about 110,000 distinct CDR3 sequences, about 31% of them singletons. The sequencing sample was made of axillary lymph node tissue. The receptor source for this set is a female donor with breast cancer. Some clones in this sample may be carry-over from other donors' samples.

This clonotype was seen many times. The chain recombines TRBV7-2 with TRBJ2-2, with D possibly TRBD2 on 5 matching bases. The CDR3 is made up of 16 amino acids. Germline V gene sequence: CDR1 SGHTA, CDR2 FQGNSA. Between the trimmed V and J ends, which lost 2 bases and 5 bases, there was a span of 15 bases. CDR3 sequence: CASSLSPGFGTGELFF. The CDR3 DNA reads TGTGCCAGCAGCTTATCCCCGGGGTTTGGGACCGGGGAGCTGTTTTTT.

Comments on this clonotype: The conserved final phenylalanine or tryptophan is absent from the CDR3, which likely points to a read error. The rearrangement joins TRBV24-1 to TRBJ2-1, with D possibly being TRBD1 (6 bases). CDR1 and CDR2 (germline): KGHDR, SFDVKD. The CDR3 loop spans 15 amino acids. CDR3 nucleotides: TGTGCCACCAGTGGAACAGGGCCATTGTACAATAAGCAGTTCCTC. Protein sequence: CATSGTGPLYNKQFL.

Ten or more counts support this clonotype. The J gene is TRBJ1-2, the V gene TRBV5-8; TRBD1 is a possible D gene (5 bases). The CDR3 consists of 17 residues. V lost 0 bases to trimming and J lost 0 bases, with 15 bases between them. Per germline, CDR1 SGHTS and CDR2 YDEGEE. The CDR3 is CASSLAGQGAANYGYTF. CDR3 sequence (DNA): TGTGCCAGCAGCTTGGCCGGGCAGGGCGCCGCTAACTATGGCTACACCTTC.

This clonotype was counted ten times or more. This rearrangement joins TRBV30 to TRBJ1-4; tentative D call: TRBD1 (5 bases). The CDR3 runs to 15 residues. V was pared by 5 bases and J by 1 base, with 14 bases between. Germline-derived CDR1 and CDR2 are GTSNPN and SVGIG (reference sequence). The CDR3 protein is CAWREVGGTNEKLFF. For the CDR3, the DNA is TGTGCCTGGCGCGAGGTGGGGGGAACTAATGAAAAACTGTTTTTT.

This clonotype appeared once. The chain couples TRBV9 to TRBJ2-7, with a weak D call TRBD1 (6 bases). CDR3 size: 15 residues. Trimming took off 1 base at V and 0 bases at J, with 11 bases between the two ends. Germline-derived CDR1 and CDR2 are SGDLS and YYNGEE. CDR3 nucleotides: TGTGCCAGCAGCGTAACCGGACAGATCTCCTACGAGCAGTACTTC. Its translation: CASSVTGQISYEQYF.

This clonotype was counted many times. The chain couples TRBV20-1 to TRBJ2-1, with 8 bases fitting TRBD2. The CDR3 length is 13 residues. CDR1 and CDR2 from the germline V gene are DFQATT and SNEGSKA (reference sequence). J was trimmed by 7 bases and V by 3 bases; bases with no gene match: 5. In nucleotides, the CDR3 is TGCAGTGCTAGTCTAGCGGGTTTAAATGAGCAGTTCTTC. It yields the protein CSASLAGLNEQFF.

Many counts were recorded for this clonotype. The chain joins TRBV12-3 or TRBV12-4 to TRBJ1-4; D is uncertain. Between the trimmed V and J ends, which lost 2 bases and 3 bases, there was a span of 10 bases. CDR3 size: 15 residues. The CDR3 protein is CASSLLAPSNEKLFF. The CDR3 nucleotides are TGTGCCAGCAGTTTATTGGCACCCTCTAATGAAAAACTGTTTTTT.

Ten or more counts support this clonotype. This sequence joins TRBV2 and TRBJ1-5; D possibly corresponds to TRBD1 (6 bases). From germline, CDR1 is SNHLY and CDR2 FYNNEI. V was cut by 1 base and J by 2 bases, with 12 bases left in between. The CDR3 loop spans 16 amino acids. The CDR3 nucleotides are TGTGCCAGCAGTGAAGAGGGGGGGGCGGGCAATCAGCCCCAGCATTTT. Translating it yields CASSEEGGAGNQPQHF.

This clonotype was picked up many times. The J gene is TRBJ1-4, the V gene TRBV4-2, with D unresolved. This CDR3 region has 13 residues. The germline CDR1 and CDR2 sequences are LGHNA and YNFKEQ. Trimming removed 2 bases from V and 10 bases from J, with 11 bases in between. CDR3 loop: CASSQLGAGKLFF. CDR3 DNA sequence: TGTGCCAGCAGCCAACTCGGTGCGGGAAAACTGTTTTTT.

At least ten counts were recorded for this clonotype. This chain uses TRBV7-9 with TRBJ1-4; TRBD1 matches 10 bases. This CDR3 spans 15 amino acids. Germline CDR1 is SEHNR and CDR2 is FQNEAQ (reference sequence). The J segment lost 8 bases and the V segment lost 6 bases, leaving 9 bases of the junction unmatched. The CDR3 nucleotides read TGTGCCAGCAGTTACCTGGACAGGGGGGAAGAAAAACTGTTTTTT. It encodes CASSYLDRGEEKLFF. Complete variable domain (other parts from reference TRBV7-9 and TRBJ1-4): DTGVSQNPRHKITKRGQNVTFRCDPISEHNRLYWYRQTLGQGPEFLTYFQNEAQLEKSRLLSDRFSAERPKGSFSTLEIQRTEQGDSAMYLCASSYLDRGEEKLFFGSGTQLSVL.

The table lists this clonotype with many counts. Relative to the germline gene, one junction end is altered; a read error may explain this. This sequence joins TRBV6-6 and TRBJ2-7; the D gene could be TRBD1 or TRBD2 (5 bases each). This CDR3 is 13 amino acids long. Germline V gene sequence: CDR1 MNHNY, CDR2 SVGAGI (reference sequence). The CDR3: CASSHSRGDEQYF. CDR3 in DNA: TGTGCCAGCAGTCACTCCAGAGGGGACGAGCAGTACTTC.

At least ten counts were recorded for this clonotype. The chain recombines TRBV11-2 with TRBJ1-6; D is ambiguous. V was trimmed by 6 bases and J by 1 base, leaving 19 bases between them. Germline V gene data show CDR1 as SGHAT and CDR2 as FQNNGV. The CDR3 sequence is 18 residues long. The CDR3 region is CASRPNTGGGSYNSPLHF. CDR3 coding DNA: TGTGCCAGCAGGCCCAATACGGGCGGCGGATCCTATAATTCACCCCTCCACTTT.

As for this clonotype: One base away lies a much larger clone, so this may be a sequencing read error. The CDR3 region is CASGLPNLGYTF. For the CDR3, the DNA is TGTGCCAGCGGTTTGCCCAACTTAGGCTACACCTTC. The J gene is TRBJ1-2, the V gene TRBV28; D not certain. Germline V gene sequence: CDR1 MDHEN, CDR2 SYDVKM. There are 12 residues in the CDR3.

This clonotype was seen ten or more times. V usage is TRBV7-2 and J usage is TRBJ2-4; no firm D call. CDR1 SGHTA and CDR2 FQGNSA come from the germline V gene. This CDR3 spans 14 amino acids. With 4 bases removed from V and 0 bases from J, the gap between germline ends came to 7 bases. The CDR3 loop is CASSSAGAKNIQYF. CDR3 coding DNA: TGTGCCAGCAGCTCCGCCGGAGCCAAAAACATTCAGTACTTC.

Worth noting for this clonotype: A single base separates this from a much larger clone, so it may be a read error. This chain uses TRBV9 with TRBJ2-5; D not certain. The CDR3 has 14 residues. Germline loops: CDR1 SGDLS, CDR2 YYNGEE. The CDR3 reads CASSLDHYQETQSF. DNA for the CDR3: TGTGCCAGCAGCCTGGACCACTACCAAGAGACCCAGTCCTTC. Supplemented by reference TRBV9 and TRBJ2-5, the full variable domain reads DSGVTQTPKHLITATGQRVTLRCSPRSGDLSVYWYQQSLDQGLQFLIQYYNGEERAKGNILERFSAQQFPDLHSELNLSSLELGDSALYFCASSLDHYQETQSFGPGTRLLVL.

The chain carries TRBV15 and TRBJ1-6, with D tentatively TRBD1 (5 bases). Between the trimmed V and J ends, which lost 4 bases and 10 bases, there was a span of 8 bases. The CDR3 totals 12 residues. From germline, CDR1 is LNHNV and CDR2 YYDKDF (reference sequence). CDR3 DNA sequence: TGTGCCACCAGCACAGGGAACTCACCCCTCCACTTT. Protein sequence: CATSTGNSPLHF.

About this clonotype: Possible read error: a much larger clone is one base away. The chain combines TRBV6-5 with TRBJ2-7; D assignment may be TRBD1 or TRBD2 (5 bases each). Germline loops: CDR1 MNHEY, CDR2 SVGAGI. Trimming took off 5 bases at V and 2 bases at J, with 10 bases between the two ends. The length of the CDR3 is 13 residues. For the CDR3, the DNA is TGTGCCAGCAGTCCTGGGGGACCCTACGAGCAGTACTTC. This gives the protein CASSPGGPYEQYF.

This clonotype has ten or more counts. This chain connects TRBV20-1 to TRBJ2-7, with D unresolved. The ends were cut back, 0 bases at V and 4 bases at J, with 7 bases in the middle. Germline lookup yields CDR1 DFQATT and CDR2 SNEGSKA (reference sequence). CDR3 length: 12 residues. CDR3 sequence: CSARDMVYEQYF. CDR3 coding DNA: TGCAGTGCTAGAGATATGGTTTACGAGCAGTACTTC.

This clonotype was counted many times. V gene TRBV6-1 combines with J gene TRBJ1-4, with 8 bases fitting TRBD1. V was pared by 3 bases and J by 8 bases, with 5 bases of the junction left unmatched. CDR1 and CDR2 (germline): MNHNS, SASEGT. The CDR3 consists of 14 residues. The CDR3 DNA reads as TGTGCCAGCAGTGAGACAGGGGAACGGGAAAAACTGTTTTTT. It translates to CASSETGEREKLFF.

A word on this clonotype: At one end the junction does not follow the germline gene, possibly because of a read error. The rearrangement joins TRBV7-8 to TRBJ2-7; 8 bases align to TRBD2. Germline CDR1 and CDR2: SGHVS and FQNEAQ. The CDR3 length is 14 residues. The CDR3 here is CASSLGTSSHEQYF. CDR3 bases: TGTGCCAGCAGCTTAGGGACTAGCTCCCACGAGCAGTACTTC.

The sample holds a few counts of this clonotype. The rearrangement links TRBV6-2 or TRBV6-3 to TRBJ2-2; TRBD2 aligns across 8 bases. The length of the CDR3 is 15 residues. Germline V gives CDR1 MNHEY, CDR2 SVGEGT. Unmatched junction bases numbered 6, after V lost 5 bases and J lost 4 bases. This CDR3 reads CASSHGGAITGELFF. CDR3 coding DNA: TGTGCCAGCAGTCACGGGGGGGCGATCACCGGGGAGCTGTTTTTT.